What follows is one T cell receptor beta chain and its context. These data are taken from a study of blood T cell repertoires in COVID-19. The wider study: From the United States, Italy and Spain came samples of acute and convalescent COVID-19. In each case, the material was cDNA or gDNA derived from T cells, B-cell-depleted T cells, or PBMCs.

This CDR3 region has 12 residues. Trimming took off 3 bases at V and 7 bases at J, with 9 bases between the two ends. Methods used by the authors: Amplification with reference gene primers provided the estimates of nucleated cell counts. Clones were read by immunoSEQ multiplex PCR, and TCRdb kept only the in-frame ones, dropping some. Clonal size and the V and J genes are those of that table, whereas D and trimming came from the DNA. Among 140,000 to 150,000 clones, approximately 80% were seen once, and the ten largest hold about 5%. Sequencing was carried out using peripheral blood. The receptor's source is a woman in her forties or fifties with acute or convalescent COVID-19. The chain is built from TRBV12-3 or TRBV12-4 and TRBJ1-2; D is ambiguous. The DNA of the CDR3 is TGTGCCAGCAGTTTGTCCCTAATTGGCTACACCTTC. Translating gives CASSLSLIGYTF.